A single sample gave rise to the 8 T cell receptor beta chains below, sequenced in a study of T cell responses to AZD1222 COVID-19 vaccine. Some clones are missing from TCRdb's copy, which holds only in-frame ones; the method was immunoSEQ multiplex PCR. The profile covers some 120,000 clones, with approximately 82% appearing a single time and about 29% taken by the ten largest. Specimen: peripheral blood, collected 28 days after the second AZD1222 dose. The receptors derive from an adult who received the AZD1222 COVID-19 vaccine.

The chain couples TRBV21-1 to TRBJ2-7; TRBD1, the D gene given by the table, was not confirmed from the DNA. TRBV21-1 is a recognized pseudogene. The CDR3 loop spans 15 amino acids. The CDR3 loop is CASSIPDRSSYEQYF. The CDR3 DNA reads TGTGCCAGCAGCATCCCGGACAGAAGCTCCTACGAGCAGTACTTC.

The chain joins TRBV28 to TRBJ1-3; no clear D. Trimming cost V 11 bases and J 3 bases, with 17 bases left between them. The CDR3 length is 14 residues. Germline V gene sequence: CDR1 MDHEN, CDR2 SYDVKM. CDR3 loop: CASEEPRGGNTIYF. CDR3 sequence (DNA): TGTGCCTCCGAAGAACCCAGAGGTGGAAACACCATATATTTT.

V and J are TRBV7-9 and TRBJ1-1; possibly TRBD1 for D (6 bases). The V end lost 5 bases, the J end lost 6 bases, and 16 bases lay between the germline ends. Germline V gene lookup returns CDR1 SEHNR and CDR2 FQNEAQ (reference sequence). This CDR3 comprises 14 residues. The DNA of the CDR3 is TGTGCCAGCAGCCCCGCGGGGGCCCGGGCTGAAGCTTTCTTT. Its protein is CASSPAGARAEAFF.

The rearrangement links TRBV10-1 to TRBJ2-7; no definite D call. From germline, CDR1 is WNHNN and CDR2 SYGVQD (reference sequence). Trimming left V 3 bases short and J 2 bases short, with 8 bases between. The CDR3 extends over 13 amino acids. The CDR3 DNA reads TGCGCCAGCAGTGAAAGGGTAACCTACGAGCAGTACTTC. The encoded protein is CASSERVTYEQYF.

The CDR3 DNA reads as TGTGCCAGCAGCCAATTTAGGGATACGGCCAAAAACATTCAGTACTTC. Encoded protein: CASSQFRDTAKNIQYF. This sequence joins TRBV3-1 (or the pseudogene TRBV3-2) and TRBJ2-4; the D is unclear. Germline values: CDR1 LGHDT, CDR2 YNNKEL (reference sequence). The germline V and J ends were trimmed by 2 bases and 1 base, with 12 bases remaining between them. This CDR3 has 16 amino acids.

This chain uses TRBV5-1 with TRBJ2-7, with 8 bases matching TRBD1. V lost 5 bases to trimming and J lost 5 bases; unmatched junction nucleotides: 6. CDR1 is SGHRS and CDR2 is YFSETQ in the germline V gene. CDR3 length: 13 residues. The CDR3 region has the DNA TGCGCCAGCAGTTCCGACAGGGGCCACGAGCAGTACTTC. Protein product: CASSSDRGHEQYF.

This chain uses TRBV15 with TRBJ2-2; TRBD1 matches at 7 bases. Germline CDR1 and CDR2: LNHNV and YYDKDF (reference sequence). The ends lost 3 bases at V and 0 bases at J; junction bases unmatched: 7. This CDR3 is 17 amino acids long. The CDR3 sequence: CATSRTGQHTNTGELFF. CDR3 nucleotides: TGTGCCACCAGCAGGACGGGACAGCACACGAACACCGGGGAGCTGTTTTTT.

This chain connects TRBV12-5 to TRBJ1-2; D unresolved. Germline CDR1 LGHNT, CDR2 FRNRAP. V was cut by 6 bases and J by 0 bases, with 8 bases left in between. The CDR3 is 13 amino acids. The CDR3 bases are TGTGCTAGTGGGAGGGAGTCTAACTATGGCTACACCTTC. Its protein is CASGRESNYGYTF.